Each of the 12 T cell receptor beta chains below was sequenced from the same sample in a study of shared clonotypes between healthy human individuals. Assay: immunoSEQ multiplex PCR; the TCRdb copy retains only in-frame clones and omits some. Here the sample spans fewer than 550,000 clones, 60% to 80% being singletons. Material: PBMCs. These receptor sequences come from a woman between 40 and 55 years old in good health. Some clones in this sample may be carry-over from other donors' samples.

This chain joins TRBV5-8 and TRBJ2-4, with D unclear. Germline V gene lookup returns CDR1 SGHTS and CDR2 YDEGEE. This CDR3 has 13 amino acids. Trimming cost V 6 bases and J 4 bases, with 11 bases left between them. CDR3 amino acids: CASTKRGKNIQYF. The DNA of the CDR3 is TGTGCCAGCACCAAACGTGGAAAAAACATTCAGTACTTC.

CDR3 loop: CASSGDRDRDEAFF. DNA of the CDR3: TGCGCCAGCAGTGGGGACCGGGACAGGGATGAAGCTTTCTTT. The chain employs TRBV10-2 and TRBJ1-1, with 9 bases lining up with TRBD1. The CDR3 is made up of 14 amino acids. Trimming took 4 bases from V and 7 from J; bases not matched to a gene: 7. Germline-derived CDR1 and CDR2 are WSHSY and SAAADI.

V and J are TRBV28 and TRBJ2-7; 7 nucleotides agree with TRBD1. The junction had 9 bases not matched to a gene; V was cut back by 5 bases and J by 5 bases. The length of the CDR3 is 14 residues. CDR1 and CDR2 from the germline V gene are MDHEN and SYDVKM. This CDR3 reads CASSPPGQFDEQYF. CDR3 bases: TGTGCCAGCAGTCCACCGGGACAGTTCGACGAGCAGTACTTC.

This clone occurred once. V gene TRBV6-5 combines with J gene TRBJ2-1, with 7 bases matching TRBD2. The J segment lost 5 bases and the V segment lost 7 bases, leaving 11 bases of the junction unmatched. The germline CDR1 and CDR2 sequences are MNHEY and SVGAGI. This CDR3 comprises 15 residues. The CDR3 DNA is TGTGCCAGCACTGCCCTCGGCGGGAGCCACAATGAGCAGTTCTTC. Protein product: CASTALGGSHNEQFF.

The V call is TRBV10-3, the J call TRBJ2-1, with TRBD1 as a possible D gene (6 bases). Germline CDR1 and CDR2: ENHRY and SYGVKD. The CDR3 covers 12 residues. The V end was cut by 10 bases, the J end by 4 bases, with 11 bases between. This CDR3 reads CATRTAYNEQFF. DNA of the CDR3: TGTGCCACAAGGACAGCATACAATGAGCAGTTCTTC.

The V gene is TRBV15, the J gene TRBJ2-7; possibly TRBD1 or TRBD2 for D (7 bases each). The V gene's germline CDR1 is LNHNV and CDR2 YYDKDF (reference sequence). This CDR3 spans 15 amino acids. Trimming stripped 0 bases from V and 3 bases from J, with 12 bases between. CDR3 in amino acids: CATSRDGRGLYEQYF. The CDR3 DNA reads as TGTGCCACCAGCAGAGATGGGAGGGGGCTCTACGAGCAGTACTTC. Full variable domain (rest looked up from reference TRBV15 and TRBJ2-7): DAMVIQNPRYQVTQFGKPVTLSCSQTLNHNVMYWYQQKSSQAPKLLFHYYDKDFNNEADTPDNFQSRRPNTSFCFLDIRSPGLGDTAMYLCATSRDGRGLYEQYFGPGTRLTVT.

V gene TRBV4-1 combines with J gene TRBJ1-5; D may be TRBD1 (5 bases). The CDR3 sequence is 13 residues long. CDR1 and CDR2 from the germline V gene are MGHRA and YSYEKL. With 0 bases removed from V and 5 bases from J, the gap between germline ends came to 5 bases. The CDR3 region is CASSQDRDQPQHF. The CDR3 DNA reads TGCGCCAGCAGCCAAGACAGGGATCAGCCCCAGCATTTT.

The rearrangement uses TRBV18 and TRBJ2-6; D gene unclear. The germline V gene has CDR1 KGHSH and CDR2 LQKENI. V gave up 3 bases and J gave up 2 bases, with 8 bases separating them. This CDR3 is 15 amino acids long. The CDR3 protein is CASSPSQAGANVLTF. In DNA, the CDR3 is TGTGCCAGCTCACCTTCTCAGGCTGGGGCCAACGTCCTGACTTTC.

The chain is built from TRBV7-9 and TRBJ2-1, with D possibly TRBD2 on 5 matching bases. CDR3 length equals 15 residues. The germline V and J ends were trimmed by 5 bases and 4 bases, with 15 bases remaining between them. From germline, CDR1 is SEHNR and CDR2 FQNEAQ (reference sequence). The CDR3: CASSLTGNTYNEQFF. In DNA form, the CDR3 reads TGTGCCAGCAGCCTCACCGGGAACACATACAATGAGCAGTTCTTC. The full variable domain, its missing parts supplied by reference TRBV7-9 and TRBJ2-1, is DTGVSQNPRHKITKRGQNVTFRCDPISEHNRLYWYRQTLGQGPEFLTYFQNEAQLEKSRLLSDRFSAERPKGSFSTLEIQRTEQGDSAMYLCASSLTGNTYNEQFFGPGTRLTVL.

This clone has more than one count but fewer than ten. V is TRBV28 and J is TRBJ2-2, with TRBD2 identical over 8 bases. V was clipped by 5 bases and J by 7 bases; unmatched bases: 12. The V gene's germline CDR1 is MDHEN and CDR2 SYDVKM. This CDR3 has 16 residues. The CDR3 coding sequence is TGTGCCAGCAGTGGGGTTGGGAGCGGGAGTCACGGGGAGCTGTTTTTT. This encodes CASSGVGSGSHGELFF. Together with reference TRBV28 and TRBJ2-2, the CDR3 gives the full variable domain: DVKVTQSSRYLVKRTGEKVFLECVQDMDHENMFWYRQDPGLGLRLIYFSYDVKMKEKGDIPEGYSVSREKKERFSLILESASTNQTSMYLCASSGVGSGSHGELFFGEGSRLTVL.

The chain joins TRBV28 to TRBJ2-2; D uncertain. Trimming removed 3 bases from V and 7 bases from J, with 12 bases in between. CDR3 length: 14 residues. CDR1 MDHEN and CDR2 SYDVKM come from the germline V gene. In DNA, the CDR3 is TGTGCCAGCAGTTTGGGTCGAGTCGGCGGGGAGCTGTTTTTT. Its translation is CASSLGRVGGELFF.

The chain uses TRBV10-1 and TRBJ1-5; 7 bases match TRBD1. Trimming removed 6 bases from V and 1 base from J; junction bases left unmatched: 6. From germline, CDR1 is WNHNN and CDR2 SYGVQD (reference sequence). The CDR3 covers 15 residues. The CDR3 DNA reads TGCGCCAGCAGGTGGGACAGTAGGAGCAATCAGCCCCAGCATTTT. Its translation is CASRWDSRSNQPQHF.